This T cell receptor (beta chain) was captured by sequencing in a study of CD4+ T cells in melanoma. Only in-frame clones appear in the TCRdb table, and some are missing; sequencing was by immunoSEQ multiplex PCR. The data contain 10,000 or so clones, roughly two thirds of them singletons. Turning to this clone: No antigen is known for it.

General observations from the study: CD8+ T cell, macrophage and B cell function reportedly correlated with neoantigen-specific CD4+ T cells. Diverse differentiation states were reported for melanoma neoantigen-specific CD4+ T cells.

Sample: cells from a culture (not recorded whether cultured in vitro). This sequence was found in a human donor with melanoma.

CDR3 DNA: TGTGCCAGCAGCGGACTAGCGGGGGTTCCAGATACGCAGTATTTT. Protein product: CASSGLAGVPDTQYF. The gene calls are TRBV2 and TRBJ2-3, with 13 bases fitting TRBD2. J lost 4 bases, V lost 6 bases, and 4 bases had no gene match. Looked up from germline, CDR1 is SNHLY and CDR2 is FYNNEI. This CDR3 comprises 15 residues.